A single sample gave rise to the 20 T cell receptor beta chains below, sequenced in a study of cytomegalovirus exposure and HLA in healthy donors. Sequenced by immunoSEQ multiplex PCR; TCRdb stores in-frame clones only, minus some. The sample holds approximately 150,000 clones; 85% to 90% are singletons and the top ten take around 3.4%. Sequenced input: PBMCs. Source of these receptors: a young woman in good health and CMV-seropositive.

The rearrangement joins TRBV6-5 to TRBJ1-1; the D is unclear. Germline CDR1 is MNHEY and CDR2 is SVGAGI. This CDR3 contains 14 residues. Trimming left V 5 bases short and J 6 bases short, with 16 bases between. The CDR3 is CASSPSTDNPEAFF. The DNA of the CDR3 is TGTGCCAGCAGTCCTTCGACTGATAACCCTGAAGCTTTCTTT.

The chain recombines TRBV28 with TRBJ2-3; 7 bases line up with TRBD2. The CDR3 sequence is 15 residues long. Germline trimming cut 8 bases from V and 0 bases from J; bases unmatched to any gene: 8. Per germline, CDR1 MDHEN and CDR2 SYDVKM. DNA of the CDR3: TGTGCCAGCGGAACCCCTAGCGGAAGCACAGATACGCAGTATTTT. Protein product: CASGTPSGSTDTQYF.

In this sample, this clone turned up a few times. V gene TRBV30 combines with J gene TRBJ2-7, with 7 nucleotides matching TRBD2. Germline CDR1 is GTSNPN and CDR2 is SVGIG (reference sequence). CDR3 size: 12 residues. J gave up 5 bases and V 2 bases, and 3 bases lay outside the gene matches. In DNA, the CDR3 is TGTGCCTGGAGTAAGCGGGGCGACGAGCAGTACTTC. Translation: CAWSKRGDEQYF.

This chain uses TRBV4-1 with TRBJ2-5, with 7 bases aligning to TRBD2. The CDR3 covers 16 residues. V lost 2 bases and J lost 4; bases outside the gene matches: 10. CDR1 is MGHRA and CDR2 is YSYEKL in the germline V gene. The CDR3 nucleotides read TGCGCCAGCAGCCAACAAGAAGCGGGAATCGGAGAGACCCAGTACTTC. Encoded protein: CASSQQEAGIGETQYF.

The chain employs TRBV2 and TRBJ1-2, with D possibly TRBD1 on 6 matching bases. Trimming removed 3 bases from V and 4 bases from J, with 9 bases in between. The CDR3 is 13 residues long. The germline gives CDR1 SNHLY, CDR2 FYNNEI. CDR3 sequence reads: CASSEDRTYGYTF. CDR3 in DNA: TGTGCCAGCAGTGAGGACAGAACCTATGGCTACACCTTC.

The chain uses TRBV14 and TRBJ1-2, with 9 nucleotides matching TRBD1. The CDR3 length is 17 residues. Trimming took 0 bases from V and 7 from J; bases not matched to a gene: 12. Per germline, CDR1 SGHDN and CDR2 FVKESK. CDR3 bases: TGTGCCAGCAGCCAAGAACAGGGGGCGATTTTAAGTGGTGGCTACACCTTC. Encoded protein: CASSQEQGAILSGGYTF.

The chain has TRBV20-1 and TRBJ2-7; the D is unclear. V was cut by 0 bases and J by 7 bases, with 7 bases left in between. The CDR3 has 11 amino acids. From germline, CDR1 is DFQATT and CDR2 SNEGSKA (reference sequence). The CDR3 loop is CSAREEREQYF. The CDR3 coding sequence is TGCAGTGCTAGAGAGGAGAGGGAGCAGTACTTC.

Note on this clone: A junction end diverges from the germline sequence, so it may reflect a read error. The chain employs TRBV7-7 and TRBJ2-1; 12 nucleotides agree with TRBD2. CDR3 length: 14 residues. Germline CDR1 and CDR2: SSHAT and FNYEAQ (reference sequence). This chain's CDR3 is CASSWTSGDNEQFF. Here the CDR3 DNA reads TGTGCTAGCAGTTGGACTAGCGGGGACAATGAGCAGTTCTTC.

The chain uses TRBV4-1 and TRBJ1-2; TRBD1 matches at 9 bases. Germline V gene sequence: CDR1 MGHRA, CDR2 YSYEKL. This CDR3 is built from 15 residues. Trimming at V came to 0 bases and at J to 5 bases, leaving 4 bases not matched to a gene. CDR3 amino acids: CASSQESGTGYGYTF. CDR3 DNA: TGCGCCAGCAGCCAAGAAAGCGGGACAGGGTATGGCTACACCTTC.

The chain recombines TRBV7-2 with TRBJ1-2; 7 bases map to TRBD1. This CDR3 region has 12 residues. V gave up 6 bases and J gave up 8 bases; unmatched junction bases: 6. CDR1 is SGHTA and CDR2 is FQGNSA in the germline V gene. The CDR3 DNA sequence: TGTGCCAGCAGGGAGGGGGCAGAGGGCTACACCTTC. Protein sequence: CASREGAEGYTF.

The chain links TRBV5-5 to TRBJ2-1; 13 nucleotides line up with TRBD2. The CDR3 spans 15 residues. V was clipped by 5 bases and J by 5 bases; unmatched bases: 4. Germline lookup yields CDR1 SGHKS and CDR2 YYEKEE (reference sequence). The chain's CDR3 is CASSLLAGGNNEQFF. The CDR3 bases are TGTGCCAGCAGTCTACTAGCGGGAGGGAACAATGAGCAGTTCTTC. Supplemented by reference TRBV5-5 and TRBJ2-1, the full variable domain reads DAGVTQSPTHLIKTRGQQVTLRCSPISGHKSVSWYQQVLGQGPQFIFQYYEKEERGRGNFPDRFSARQFPNYSSELNVNALLLGDSALYLCASSLLAGGNNEQFFGPGTRLTVL.

The chain employs TRBV28 and TRBJ1-1, with D perhaps TRBD1 (6 bases). V was pared by 6 bases and J by 6 bases, with 17 bases between. The CDR3 spans 14 residues. Germline CDR1 is MDHEN and CDR2 is SYDVKM. The CDR3: CASSPRGGTPEAFF. The CDR3 region has the DNA TGTGCCAGCAGCCCCCGGGGGGGGACACCTGAAGCTTTCTTT.

The chain links TRBV6-1 to TRBJ2-3; 8 bases agree with TRBD2. This CDR3 contains 15 residues. With V trimmed by 6 bases and J by 0 bases, 5 bases remained unmatched. The germline gives CDR1 MNHNS, CDR2 SASEGT. CDR3 residues: CASSGGDVSTDTQYF. The CDR3 bases are TGTGCCAGCAGCGGGGGGGATGTTAGCACAGATACGCAGTATTTT.

This clone was found once. Written as DNA, the CDR3 is TGCAGCGTTGAAGAAGGGACTAGCGGGAGGGATGAGCAGTTCTTC. It is translated as CSVEEGTSGRDEQFF. The chain is built from TRBV29-1 and TRBJ2-1; TRBD2 matches 16 bases. The CDR3 runs to 15 residues. V lost 0 bases and J lost 8; bases outside the gene matches: 1. Germline-derived CDR1 and CDR2 are SQVTM and ANQGSEA.

This chain joins TRBV18 and TRBJ1-1, with D possibly matching TRBD1 (5 bases). Trimming took off 6 bases at V and 6 bases at J, with 14 bases between the two ends. This CDR3 is built from 13 residues. The V gene's germline CDR1 is KGHSH and CDR2 LQKENI. CDR3 sequence reads: CASSRQDISEAFF. CDR3 sequence (DNA): TGTGCCAGCTCTCGCCAGGACATCTCTGAAGCTTTCTTT.

This sequence joins TRBV6-1 and TRBJ2-7; 9 bases line up with TRBD2. Looked up from germline, CDR1 is MNHNS and CDR2 is SASEGT. V dropped 4 bases and J dropped 0; count of bases not matched to a gene: 4. The CDR3 has 15 amino acids. CDR3 residues: CASSAPSGDSYEQYF. Written as DNA, the CDR3 is TGTGCCAGCAGTGCCCCTAGCGGGGACTCCTACGAGCAGTACTTC.

The gene calls are TRBV27 and TRBJ2-1; TRBD2 matches at 7 bases. V trimming: 8 bases; J trimming: 6 bases; junction bases outside the gene matches: 13. This CDR3 comprises 15 residues. Germline lookup yields CDR1 MNHEY and CDR2 SMNVEV (reference sequence). CDR3 region: CASHRSGSPGNEQFF. CDR3 nucleotide sequence: TGTGCCAGCCACCGTAGCGGGTCCCCAGGCAATGAGCAGTTCTTC.

This rearrangement joins TRBV5-4 to TRBJ1-1, with D perhaps matching TRBD1 (5 bases). The V gene's germline CDR1 is SGHNT and CDR2 YYREEE (reference sequence). The CDR3 is made up of 13 amino acids. The V end was cut by 0 bases, the J end by 7 bases, with 10 bases between. CDR3 sequence (DNA): TGTGCCAGCAGCTTGGCGGGGGGAGTTGAAGCTTTCTTT. Amino acid sequence: CASSLAGGVEAFF.

This rearrangement joins TRBV2 to TRBJ2-7, with D possibly matching TRBD2 (5 bases). V dropped 3 bases and J dropped 3 bases, with 9 bases sitting between them. Germline CDR1 and CDR2: SNHLY and FYNNEI. This CDR3 is 13 amino acids long. The CDR3 DNA is TGTGCCAGCAGTGATCCAGGACTCTACGAGCAGTACTTC. It encodes CASSDPGLYEQYF.

This clone turned up a few times. The chain couples TRBV19 to TRBJ2-7, with 7 positions matching TRBD1. Germline V lookup: CDR1 LNHDA, CDR2 SQIVND (reference sequence). V was pared by 8 bases and J by 0 bases, with 7 bases of the junction left unmatched. CDR3 length: 14 amino acids. CDR3 bases: TGTGCCAGTCAGACAGGGCCAAGCTCCTACGAGCAGTACTTC. Its protein product is CASQTGPSSYEQYF.